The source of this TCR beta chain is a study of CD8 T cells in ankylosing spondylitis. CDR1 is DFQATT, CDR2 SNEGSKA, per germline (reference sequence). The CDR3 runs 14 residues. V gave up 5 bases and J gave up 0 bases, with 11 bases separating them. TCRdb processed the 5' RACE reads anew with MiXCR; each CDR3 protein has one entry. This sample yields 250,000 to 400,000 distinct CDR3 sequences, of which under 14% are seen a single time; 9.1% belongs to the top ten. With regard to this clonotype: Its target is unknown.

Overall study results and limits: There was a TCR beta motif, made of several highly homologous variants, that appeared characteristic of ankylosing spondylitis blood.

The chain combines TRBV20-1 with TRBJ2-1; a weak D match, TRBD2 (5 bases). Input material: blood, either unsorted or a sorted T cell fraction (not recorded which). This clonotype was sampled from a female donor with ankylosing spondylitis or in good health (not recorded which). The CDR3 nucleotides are TGCAGTGCTTGTAGCGCATTCTCCTACAATGAGCAGTTCTTC. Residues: CSACSAFSYNEQFF.